Here is one TCR beta chain with its context. Its antigen is not identified. After template switching added a universal primer site, the resulting cDNA carried unique molecular identifiers. In TCRdb, the 5' RACE reads were re-called with MiXCR into one record per CDR3 protein. The data hold over 550,000 distinct CDR3 sequences, with around 7.5% observed a single time. The data are from a study of identical twins. V shed 7 bases, J shed 4 bases, and the junction held 6 bases outside the gene matches. The CDR3 sequence is 15 residues long. Overall study results and limits: Invariant MAIT and iNKT cells could partly confound zero-insertion analyses. Researchers reported weaker excess twin sharing in beta out-of-frame sequences. With monozygotic twins, out-of-frame TCR alpha sharing exceeded what models estimated.

The sample also formed part of further work on yellow fever vaccine responses in identical twins.

Sequencing used PBMCs. The chain employs TRBV12-3 or TRBV12-4 and TRBJ2-5; 13 nucleotides agree with TRBD2. The receptor was derived from a woman aged 18-29 years in good health. The CDR3 here is CASTLLAGGRETQYF. The DNA for the CDR3 is TGTGCCAGCACCTTACTAGCGGGAGGGCGAGAGACCCAGTACTTC.